The entry below describes one T cell receptor beta chain. The germline gives CDR1 MNHNS, CDR2 SASEGT. Trimming removed 3 bases from V and 2 bases from J, with 10 bases in between. This CDR3 is 14 amino acids long. This sample is drawn from a study of blood T cell repertoires in COVID-19. Assay: immunoSEQ multiplex PCR; the TCRdb copy retains only in-frame clones and omits some. The sample lists about 220,000 clones; around four fifths were seen once. The chain has TRBV6-1 and TRBJ1-1; D perhaps matches TRBD1 (5 bases). Material for sequencing was peripheral blood. This TCR was recovered from a woman between 65 and 79 years old with COVID-19, enrolled during active disease. CDR3 DNA: TGTGCCAGCAGTGAGGTCGACAGAAACACTGAAGCTTTCTTT. It translates to CASSEVDRNTEAFF.